This T cell receptor (beta chain) stems from a study of OX40 agonist ivuxolimab in advanced cancers. Overall study: The dose-escalation cohort was over 65% male, with a mean age of about 60 years, ranging roughly 20 to 80.

The method was immunoSEQ multiplex PCR; TCRdb's version includes in-frame clones alone and lacks a portion of them. Of approximately 82,000 clones listed, around 90% are singletons. Study-level results: At doses 0.1 to 3.0 mg/kg, CD4+ and CD8+ clones expanded.

The germline V gene encodes CDR1 SGHRS and CDR2 YFSETQ. Trimming removed 0 bases at V and 2 bases at J, with 8 bases between. The CDR3 extends over 14 amino acids. Regarding this clone: The antigen is unknown.

The sequence was obtained from an adult with an advanced solid tumor such as melanoma, head and neck, liver or kidney cancer. V usage is TRBV5-1 and J usage is TRBJ2-5; D may be TRBD2 (5 bases). This specimen was CD4+ or CD8+ T cells sorted from blood, taken in a trial of the OX40 agonist ivuxolimab. The CDR3 loop is CASSLGGFQETQYF. The DNA of the CDR3 is TGCGCCAGCAGCTTGGGAGGGTTTCAAGAGACCCAGTACTTC.